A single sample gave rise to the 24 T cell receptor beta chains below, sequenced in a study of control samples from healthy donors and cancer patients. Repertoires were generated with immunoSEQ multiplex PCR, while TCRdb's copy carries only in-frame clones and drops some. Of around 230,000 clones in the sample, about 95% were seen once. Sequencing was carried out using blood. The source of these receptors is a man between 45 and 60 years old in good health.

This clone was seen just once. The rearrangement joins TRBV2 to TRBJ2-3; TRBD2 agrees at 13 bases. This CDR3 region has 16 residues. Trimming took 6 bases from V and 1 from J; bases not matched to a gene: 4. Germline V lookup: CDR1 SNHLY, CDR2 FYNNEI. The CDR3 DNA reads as TGTGCCAGCAGGGGACTAGCGGGGAGCCGCACAGATACGCAGTATTTT. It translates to CASRGLAGSRTDTQYF.

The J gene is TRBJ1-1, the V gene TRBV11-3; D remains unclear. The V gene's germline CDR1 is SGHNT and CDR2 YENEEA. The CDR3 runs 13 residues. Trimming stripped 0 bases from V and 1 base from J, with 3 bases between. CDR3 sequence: CASSLEPNTEAFF. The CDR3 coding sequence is TGTGCCAGCAGCTTAGAACCGAACACTGAAGCTTTCTTT.

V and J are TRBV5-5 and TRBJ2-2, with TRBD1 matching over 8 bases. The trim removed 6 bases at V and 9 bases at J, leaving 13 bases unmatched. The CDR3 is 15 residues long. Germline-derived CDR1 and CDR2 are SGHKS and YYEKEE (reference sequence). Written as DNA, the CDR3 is TGTGCCAGCATCACAGAATTGGACAGGGTGAGGGAGCTGTTTTTT. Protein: CASITELDRVRELFF.

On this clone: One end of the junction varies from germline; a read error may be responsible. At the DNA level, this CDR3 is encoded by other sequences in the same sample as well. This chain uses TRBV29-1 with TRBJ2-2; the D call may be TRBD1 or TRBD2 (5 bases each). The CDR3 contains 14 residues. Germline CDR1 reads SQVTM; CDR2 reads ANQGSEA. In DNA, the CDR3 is TGCAGCGTTGATGGGGCCTCGAGCACCGGGGAGTTGTTTTTT. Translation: CSVDGASSTGELFF.

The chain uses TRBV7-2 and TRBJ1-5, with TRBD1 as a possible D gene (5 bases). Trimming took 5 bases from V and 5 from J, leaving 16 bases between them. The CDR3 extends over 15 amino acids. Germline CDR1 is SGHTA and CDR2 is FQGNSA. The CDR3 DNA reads TGTGCCAGCAGCAGGGGTGGGTTGAGGGATCAGCCCCAGCATTTT. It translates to CASSRGGLRDQPQHF.

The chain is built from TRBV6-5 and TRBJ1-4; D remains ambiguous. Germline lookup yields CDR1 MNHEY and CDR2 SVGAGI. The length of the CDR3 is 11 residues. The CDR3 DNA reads TGTGTTGACGGCCCTAATGAAAAACTGTTTTTT. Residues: CVDGPNEKLFF.

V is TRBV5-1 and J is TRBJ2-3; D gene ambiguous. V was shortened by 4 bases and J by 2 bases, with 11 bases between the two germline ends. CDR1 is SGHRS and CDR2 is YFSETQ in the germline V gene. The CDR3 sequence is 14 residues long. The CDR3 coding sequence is TGCGCCAGCAGCCCGGGTGAATTCACAGATACGCAGTATTTT. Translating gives CASSPGEFTDTQYF. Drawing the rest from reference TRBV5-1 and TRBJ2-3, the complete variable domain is KAGVTQTPRYLIKTRGQQVTLSCSPISGHRSVSWYQQTPGQGLQFLFEYFSETQRNKGNFPGRFSGRQFSNSRSEMNVSTLELGDSALYLCASSPGEFTDTQYFGPGTRLTVL.

The CDR3 region has the DNA TGTGCCAGCAGACTGACAGGGACTCAGACCCAGTACTTC. This encodes CASRLTGTQTQYF. The chain joins TRBV12-3 or TRBV12-4 to TRBJ2-5, with a possible D match to TRBD1 (7 bases). This CDR3 is built from 13 residues. Trimming took off 6 bases at V and 6 bases at J, with 14 bases between the two ends.

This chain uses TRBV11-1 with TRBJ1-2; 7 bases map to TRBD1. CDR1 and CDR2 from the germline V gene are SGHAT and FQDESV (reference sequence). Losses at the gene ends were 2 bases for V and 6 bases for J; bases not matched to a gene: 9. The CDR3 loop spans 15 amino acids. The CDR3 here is CASSLRPGGVDGYTF. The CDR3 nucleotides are TGTGCCAGCAGCTTAAGGCCAGGGGGTGTAGATGGCTACACCTTC.

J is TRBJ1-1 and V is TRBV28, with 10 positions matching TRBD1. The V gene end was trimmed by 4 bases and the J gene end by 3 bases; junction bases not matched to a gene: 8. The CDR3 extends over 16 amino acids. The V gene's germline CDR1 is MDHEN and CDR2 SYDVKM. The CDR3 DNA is TGTGCCAGCAGTTCTGGTGGACAGGGGGTTCACACTGAAGCTTTCTTT. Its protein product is CASSSGGQGVHTEAFF.

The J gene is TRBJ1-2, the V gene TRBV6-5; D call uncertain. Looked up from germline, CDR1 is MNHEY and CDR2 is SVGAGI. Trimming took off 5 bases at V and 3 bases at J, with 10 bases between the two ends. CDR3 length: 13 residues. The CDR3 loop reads CASSSGRYYGYTF. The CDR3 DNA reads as TGTGCCAGCAGTAGCGGACGGTACTATGGCTACACCTTC.

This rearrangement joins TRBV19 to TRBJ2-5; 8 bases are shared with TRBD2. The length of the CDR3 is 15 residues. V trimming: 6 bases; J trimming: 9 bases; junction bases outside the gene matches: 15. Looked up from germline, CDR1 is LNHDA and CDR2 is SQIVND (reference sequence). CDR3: CASRESGGRLSAQYF. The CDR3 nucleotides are TGTGCCAGTAGGGAGAGCGGGGGCCGACTATCGGCCCAGTACTTC. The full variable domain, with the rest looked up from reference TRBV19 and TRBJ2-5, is DGGITQSPKYLFRKEGQNVTLSCEQNLNHDAMYWYRQDPGQGLRLIYYSQIVNDFQKGDIAEGYSVSREKKESFPLTVTSAQKNPTAFYLCASRESGGRLSAQYFGPGTRLLVL.

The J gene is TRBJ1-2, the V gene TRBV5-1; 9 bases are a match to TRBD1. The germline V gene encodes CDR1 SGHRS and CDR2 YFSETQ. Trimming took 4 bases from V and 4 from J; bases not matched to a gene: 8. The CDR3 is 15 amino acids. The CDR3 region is CASSPRTGETYGYTF. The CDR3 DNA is TGCGCCAGCAGCCCTAGGACAGGGGAGACCTATGGCTACACCTTC.

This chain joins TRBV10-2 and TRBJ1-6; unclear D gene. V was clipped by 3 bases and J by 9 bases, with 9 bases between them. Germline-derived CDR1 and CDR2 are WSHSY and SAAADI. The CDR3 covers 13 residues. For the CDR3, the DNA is TGCGCCAGCAGTGATTTAGCCGTTTCACCCCTCCACTTT. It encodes CASSDLAVSPLHF.

The CDR3 loop reads CASSFEGPNTEAFF. DNA for the CDR3: TGTGCCAGCAGTTTTGAAGGCCCGAACACTGAAGCTTTCTTT. The V gene is TRBV28, the J gene TRBJ1-1, with no clear D. The CDR3 has 14 amino acids. Germline V gives CDR1 MDHEN, CDR2 SYDVKM. The ends were cut back, 3 bases at V and 1 base at J, with 9 bases in the middle.

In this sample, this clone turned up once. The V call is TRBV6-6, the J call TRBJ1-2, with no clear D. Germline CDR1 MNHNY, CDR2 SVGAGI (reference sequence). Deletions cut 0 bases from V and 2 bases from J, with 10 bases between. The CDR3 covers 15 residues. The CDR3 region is CASSYSTAGNYGYTF. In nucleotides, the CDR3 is TGTGCCAGCAGTTACTCGACGGCCGGGAACTATGGCTACACCTTC.

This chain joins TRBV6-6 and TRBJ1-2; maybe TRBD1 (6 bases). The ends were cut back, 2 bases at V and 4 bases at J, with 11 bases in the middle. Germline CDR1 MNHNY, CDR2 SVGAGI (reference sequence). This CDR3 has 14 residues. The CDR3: CASSYGGLRYGYTF. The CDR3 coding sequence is TGTGCCAGCAGTTACGGGGGGCTTCGCTATGGCTACACCTTC.

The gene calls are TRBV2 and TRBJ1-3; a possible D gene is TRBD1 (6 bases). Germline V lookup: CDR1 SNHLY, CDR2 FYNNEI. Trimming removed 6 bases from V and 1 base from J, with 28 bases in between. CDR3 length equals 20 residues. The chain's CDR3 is CASSRLPQGPRLSSGNTIYF. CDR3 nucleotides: TGTGCCAGCAGCCGCCTTCCACAGGGACCCAGGTTGTCGTCTGGAAACACCATATATTTT.

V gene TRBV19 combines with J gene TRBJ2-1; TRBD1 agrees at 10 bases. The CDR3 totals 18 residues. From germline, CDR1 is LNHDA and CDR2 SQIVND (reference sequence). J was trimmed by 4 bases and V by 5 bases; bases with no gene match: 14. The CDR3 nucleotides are TGTGCCAGTAGTCCCAGGGCTCCCGGGACAGGGGAATACAATGAGCAGTTCTTC. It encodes CASSPRAPGTGEYNEQFF.

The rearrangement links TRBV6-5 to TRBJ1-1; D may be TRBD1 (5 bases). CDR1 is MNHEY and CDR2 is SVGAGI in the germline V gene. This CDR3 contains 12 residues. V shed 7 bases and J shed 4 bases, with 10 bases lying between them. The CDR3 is CASMTGPTEAFF. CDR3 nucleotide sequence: TGTGCCAGCATGACGGGACCCACTGAAGCTTTCTTT.

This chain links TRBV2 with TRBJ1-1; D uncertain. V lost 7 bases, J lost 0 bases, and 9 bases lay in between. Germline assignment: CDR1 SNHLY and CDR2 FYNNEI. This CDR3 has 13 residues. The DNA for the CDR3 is TGTGCCAGCAAAGCCAGCATGAACACTGAAGCTTTCTTT. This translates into CASKASMNTEAFF.

The CDR3 DNA is TGCGCCAGCAGCCTGGGACAGGGGGACACAGATACGCAGTATTTT. As protein: CASSLGQGDTDTQYF. The rearrangement joins TRBV4-1 to TRBJ2-3; 11 bases align to TRBD1. J gave up 2 bases and V 4 bases, and 2 bases lay outside the gene matches. The CDR3 runs 15 residues. CDR1 and CDR2 from the germline V gene are MGHRA and YSYEKL.

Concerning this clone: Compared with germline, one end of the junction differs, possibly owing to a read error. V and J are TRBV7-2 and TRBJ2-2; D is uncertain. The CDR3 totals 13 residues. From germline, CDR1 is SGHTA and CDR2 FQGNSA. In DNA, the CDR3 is TGTGCCAGCAGCTTGTCGAACAGCGGGGAGCTGTTTTTT. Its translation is CASSLSNSGELFF. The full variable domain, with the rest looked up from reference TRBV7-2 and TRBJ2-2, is GAGVSQSPSNKVTEKGKDVELRCDPISGHTALYWYRQSLGQGLEFLIYFQGNSAPDKSGLPSDRFSAERTGGSVSTLTIQRTQQEDSAVYLCASSLSNSGELFFGEGSRLTVL.

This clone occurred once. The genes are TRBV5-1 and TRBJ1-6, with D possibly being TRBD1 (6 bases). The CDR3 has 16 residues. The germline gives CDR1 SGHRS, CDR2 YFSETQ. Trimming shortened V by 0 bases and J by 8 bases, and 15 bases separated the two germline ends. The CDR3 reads CASSLGQGRSYSPLHF. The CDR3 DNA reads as TGCGCCAGCAGCTTGGGGCAGGGGAGGAGTTATTCACCCCTCCACTTT. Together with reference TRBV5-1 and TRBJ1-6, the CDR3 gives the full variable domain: KAGVTQTPRYLIKTRGQQVTLSCSPISGHRSVSWYQQTPGQGLQFLFEYFSETQRNKGNFPGRFSGRQFSNSRSEMNVSTLELGDSALYLCASSLGQGRSYSPLHFGNGTRLTVT.